The 15 T cell receptor beta chains below were found in one sample sequenced in a study of beta chain features in type 1 diabetes. The study, taken as a whole, reports: Type 1 diabetes patients had TCRB CDR3s that were shorter (moderately but significantly so) in all four CD4+ subsets.

Every bit of the isolated RNA underwent reverse transcription, so sequencing read expressed TCRB transcripts. Profiled with immunoSEQ multiplex PCR; TCRdb holds only in-frame clones, not every one. The data contain approximately 360,000 clones, 10% to 15% of them seen just once; the ten biggest clones take up approximately 0.01%. For these TCRs, the target antigens are not known. Specimen: naive CD4+ T cells from blood. The receptors here all came from a woman under 30 with type 1 diabetes.

This chain links TRBV15 with TRBJ1-2; 7 bases match TRBD1. CDR1 LNHNV and CDR2 YYDKDF come from the germline V gene (reference sequence). The CDR3 runs 15 residues. V lost 8 bases, J lost 7 bases, and 16 bases stayed unmatched. The CDR3 region is CATVDRTKLAGGYTF. The CDR3 DNA is TGTGCCACCGTGGACAGGACAAAACTGGCGGGTGGCTACACCTTC.

This rearrangement joins TRBV11-2 to TRBJ1-6; 9 positions agree with TRBD1. There are 15 residues in the CDR3. The J segment lost 9 bases and the V segment lost 5 bases, leaving 8 bases of the junction unmatched. Germline CDR1 and CDR2: SGHAT and FQNNGV. The CDR3 bases are TGTGCCAGCAGCCGACCGGACAGGGGACGTTCACCCCTCCACTTT. Its translation is CASSRPDRGRSPLHF.

The CDR3 is CASSLRTGPQSSQYF. CDR3 sequence (DNA): TGTGCCAGCAGCTTACGGACAGGGCCCCAATCTTCCCAGTACTTC. V gene TRBV7-9 combines with J gene TRBJ2-5; TRBD1 aligns across 8 bases. V lost 2 bases, J lost 9 bases, and 11 bases stayed unmatched. This CDR3 is built from 15 residues. Germline assignment: CDR1 SEHNR and CDR2 FQNEAQ (reference sequence).

The chain recombines TRBV5-1 with TRBJ2-7; TRBD1 aligns across 8 bases. From germline, CDR1 is SGHRS and CDR2 YFSETQ. V dropped 9 bases and J dropped 6; count of bases not matched to a gene: 17. The CDR3 contains 15 residues. This CDR3 reads CATTVGRDRGREQYF. In DNA form, the CDR3 reads TGCGCCACTACGGTGGGCAGAGACAGGGGCCGCGAGCAGTACTTC.

The rearrangement joins TRBV30 to TRBJ2-5; 8 bases fit TRBD2. CDR1 and CDR2 from the germline V gene are GTSNPN and SVGIG (reference sequence). CDR3 length: 14 amino acids. The J segment lost 3 bases and the V segment lost 1 base, leaving 4 bases of the junction unmatched. CDR3 region: CAWSGLALEETQYF. The CDR3 DNA follows: TGTGCCTGGAGTGGACTAGCGCTAGAAGAGACCCAGTACTTC.

This chain uses TRBV10-3 with TRBJ1-1, with TRBD1 as a possible D gene (6 bases). V was trimmed by 6 bases and J by 6 bases, leaving 8 bases between them. The CDR3 extends over 11 amino acids. Germline V gene lookup returns CDR1 ENHRY and CDR2 SYGVKD. CDR3: CAIRDRAEAFF. The CDR3 DNA sequence: TGTGCCATCAGGGACAGAGCTGAAGCTTTCTTT.

The V call is TRBV28, the J call TRBJ2-7; tentatively, D is TRBD2 (5 bases). Deletions cut 1 base from V and 2 bases from J, with 12 bases between. This CDR3 has 15 amino acids. Germline lookup yields CDR1 MDHEN and CDR2 SYDVKM. CDR3 coding DNA: TGTGCCAGCAGTTTATTAGCCAGCGGCACCTACGAGCAGTACTTC. This translates into CASSLLASGTYEQYF.

This clone was seen more than once but under ten times. The gene calls are TRBV5-1 and TRBJ2-1; 10 bases are shared with TRBD2. CDR1 SGHRS and CDR2 YFSETQ come from the germline V gene. V lost 0 bases and J lost 8; bases outside the gene matches: 5. CDR3 length equals 15 residues. The CDR3 DNA is TGCGCCAGCAGCTTGGTTATAGCGGGGGGCTATGAGCAGTTCTTC. This encodes CASSLVIAGGYEQFF.

This clone was detected a few times. DNA of the CDR3: TGCGCCAGCAGCTTGGAGACAGGAAATGGCTACACCTTC. Translated: CASSLETGNGYTF. V gene TRBV5-1 combines with J gene TRBJ1-2; D possibly corresponds to TRBD1 (6 bases). The CDR3 is made up of 13 amino acids. Trimming took 0 bases from V and 6 from J, leaving 9 bases between them. Germline CDR1 and CDR2: SGHRS and YFSETQ.

The V gene is TRBV11-2, the J gene TRBJ1-2; D gene uncertain. V shed 6 bases and J shed 7 bases, with 12 bases lying between them. This CDR3 spans 12 amino acids. In germline, CDR1 is SGHAT, CDR2 FQNNGV. The CDR3 here is CASSPGGSGYTF. The CDR3, as DNA: TGTGCCAGCAGTCCCGGCGGAAGTGGCTACACCTTC.

V usage is TRBV15 and J usage is TRBJ2-7, with 8 bases lining up with TRBD2. The length of the CDR3 is 15 residues. Germline lookup yields CDR1 LNHNV and CDR2 YYDKDF (reference sequence). The junction had 6 bases not matched to a gene; V was cut back by 3 bases and J by 2 bases. Here the CDR3 reads CATSRVAGPPYEQYF. CDR3 nucleotides: TGTGCCACCAGCAGGGTAGCGGGACCCCCCTACGAGCAGTACTTC. The variable domain in full, with the rest retrieved from reference TRBV15 and TRBJ2-7, is DAMVIQNPRYQVTQFGKPVTLSCSQTLNHNVMYWYQQKSSQAPKLLFHYYDKDFNNEADTPDNFQSRRPNTSFCFLDIRSPGLGDTAMYLCATSRVAGPPYEQYFGPGTRLTVT.

The rearrangement uses TRBV19 and TRBJ1-1, with TRBD1 matching over 8 bases. The CDR3 extends over 13 amino acids. Germline CDR1 is LNHDA and CDR2 is SQIVND (reference sequence). V shed 7 bases, J shed 6 bases, and the junction held 7 bases outside the gene matches. The CDR3 nucleotides are TGTGCCAGTAATCCCGGGACAGGATCTGAAGCTTTCTTT. It encodes CASNPGTGSEAFF.

This clone has a handful of counts. The J gene is TRBJ2-4, the V gene TRBV15; unclear D gene. This CDR3 has 14 amino acids. Germline V lookup: CDR1 LNHNV, CDR2 YYDKDF (reference sequence). V lost 0 bases, J lost 0 bases, and 3 bases lay in between. CDR3 sequence: CATSRDLAKNIQYF. The CDR3 bases are TGTGCCACCAGCAGAGATCTAGCCAAAAACATTCAGTACTTC. The full variable domain, completed using reference TRBV15 and TRBJ2-4, is DAMVIQNPRYQVTQFGKPVTLSCSQTLNHNVMYWYQQKSSQAPKLLFHYYDKDFNNEADTPDNFQSRRPNTSFCFLDIRSPGLGDTAMYLCATSRDLAKNIQYFGAGTRLSVL.

The chain links TRBV15 to TRBJ1-5; a possible D gene is TRBD1 (5 bases). Trimming took 5 bases from V and 9 from J, leaving 17 bases between them. Germline V gene sequence: CDR1 LNHNV, CDR2 YYDKDF (reference sequence). The CDR3 contains 14 residues. This CDR3 is CATSRGTRRGPQHF. CDR3 nucleotide sequence: TGTGCCACCAGCCGGGGGACCCGGAGGGGGCCCCAGCATTTT.

Only a few counts were recorded for this clone. This chain uses TRBV19 with TRBJ1-6; D ambiguous. V was pared by 5 bases and J by 10 bases, with 15 bases between. The germline gives CDR1 LNHDA, CDR2 SQIVND (reference sequence). The CDR3 has 14 residues. The CDR3 DNA follows: TGTGCCAGTAGTCCGGGCCGTGGCGGGTCACCCCTCCACTTT. Translation: CASSPGRGGSPLHF.